This T cell receptor (beta chain) stems from a study of T cells expressing NK-cell markers. Across the whole study: Seven HCMV-seropositive donors and one seronegative donor made up the eight sequenced donors.

Using the 5' RACE reads, TCRdb records one entry per CDR3 protein without DNA. Here the sample table reports roughly 450,000 distinct CDR3 sequences. This CDR3 spans 15 amino acids. The germline V gene has CDR1 KGHSH and CDR2 LQKENI. Sequencing was done on a sample of blood T cells: a sorted CD56 or NKG2C T cell subset, CD4+ or CD8+ T cells, or bulk PBMC T cells (not recorded which). This TCR was sampled from a woman aged 50 to 60 in good health. The V and J genes are TRBV18 and TRBJ2-1; TCRdb gives TRBD2 as the D gene, but with no DNA this cannot be confirmed. The CDR3 loop reads CASSPSGLTYNEQFF.